This entry concerns a single T cell receptor (beta chain). Original processing notes: Amplification of reference gene primers provided the estimated nucleated cell counts. TCRdb keeps only in-frame clones here, not all; method: immunoSEQ multiplex PCR. The DNA gave D and trimming, while V, J and clone size come from that table. The sample consists of some 150,000 clones, about 90% of them appearing once. This specimen belongs to a study of blood T cell repertoires in COVID-19. Study in general: PBMCs, B-cell-depleted T cells, or T cells provided the cDNA or gDNA that made up the material.

V lost 2 bases and J lost 3, with 12 bases in between. Germline V gene lookup returns CDR1 LNHNV and CDR2 YYDKDF (reference sequence). The CDR3 extends over 15 amino acids. This chain links TRBV15 with TRBJ2-3; D might be TRBD1 (8 bases). The origin of this receptor is a woman aged 55-75 years with COVID-19, enrolled during active disease. Specimen: peripheral blood. The CDR3 sequence: CATSRQQGGTDTQYF. In nucleotides, the CDR3 is TGTGCCACCAGCAGACAACAGGGGGGGACAGATACGCAGTATTTT.